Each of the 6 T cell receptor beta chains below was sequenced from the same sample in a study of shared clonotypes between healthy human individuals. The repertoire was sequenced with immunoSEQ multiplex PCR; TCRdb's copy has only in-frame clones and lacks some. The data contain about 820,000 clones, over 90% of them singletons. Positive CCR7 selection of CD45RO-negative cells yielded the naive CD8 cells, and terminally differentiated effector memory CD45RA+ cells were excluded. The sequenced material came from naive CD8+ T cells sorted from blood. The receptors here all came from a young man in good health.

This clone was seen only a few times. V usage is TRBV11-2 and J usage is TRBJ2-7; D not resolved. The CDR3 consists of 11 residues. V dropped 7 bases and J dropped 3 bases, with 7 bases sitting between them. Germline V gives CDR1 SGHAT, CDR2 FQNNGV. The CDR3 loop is CASTPNYEQYF. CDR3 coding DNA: TGTGCCAGCACCCCCAACTACGAGCAGTACTTC.

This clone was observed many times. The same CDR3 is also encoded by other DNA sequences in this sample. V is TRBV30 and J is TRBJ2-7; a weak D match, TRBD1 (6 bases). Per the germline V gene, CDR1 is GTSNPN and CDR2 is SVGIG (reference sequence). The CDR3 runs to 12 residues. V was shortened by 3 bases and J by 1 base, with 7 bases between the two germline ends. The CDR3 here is CAWRQGSYEQYF. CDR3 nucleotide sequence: TGTGCCTGGAGGCAGGGGTCCTACGAGCAGTACTTC.

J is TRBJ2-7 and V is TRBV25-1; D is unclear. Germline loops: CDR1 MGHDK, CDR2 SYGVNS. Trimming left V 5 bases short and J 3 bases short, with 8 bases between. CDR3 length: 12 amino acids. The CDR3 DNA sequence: TGTGCCAGCAGTAAAACAGTCTACGAGCAGTACTTC. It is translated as CASSKTVYEQYF.

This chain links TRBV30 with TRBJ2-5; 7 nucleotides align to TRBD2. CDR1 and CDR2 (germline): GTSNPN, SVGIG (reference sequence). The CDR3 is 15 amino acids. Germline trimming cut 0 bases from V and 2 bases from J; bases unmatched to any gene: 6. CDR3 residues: CAWSVQAGLQETQYF. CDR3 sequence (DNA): TGTGCCTGGAGTGTACAGGCGGGACTACAAGAGACCCAGTACTTC.

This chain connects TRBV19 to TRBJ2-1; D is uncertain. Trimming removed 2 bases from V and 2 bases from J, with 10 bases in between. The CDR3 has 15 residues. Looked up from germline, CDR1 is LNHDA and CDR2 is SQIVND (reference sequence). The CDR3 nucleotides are TGTGCCAGTAGTATACTGGGCGGCACCTACAATGAGCAGTTCTTC. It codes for CASSILGGTYNEQFF.

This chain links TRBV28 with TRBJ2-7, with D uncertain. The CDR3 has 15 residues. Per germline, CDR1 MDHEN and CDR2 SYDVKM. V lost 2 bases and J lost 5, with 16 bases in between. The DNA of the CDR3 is TGTGCCAGCAGTTTAATGTTATCCTCCCCTCACGAGCAGTACTTC. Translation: CASSLMLSSPHEQYF. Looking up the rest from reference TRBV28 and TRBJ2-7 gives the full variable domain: DVKVTQSSRYLVKRTGEKVFLECVQDMDHENMFWYRQDPGLGLRLIYFSYDVKMKEKGDIPEGYSVSREKKERFSLILESASTNQTSMYLCASSLMLSSPHEQYFGPGTRLTVT.